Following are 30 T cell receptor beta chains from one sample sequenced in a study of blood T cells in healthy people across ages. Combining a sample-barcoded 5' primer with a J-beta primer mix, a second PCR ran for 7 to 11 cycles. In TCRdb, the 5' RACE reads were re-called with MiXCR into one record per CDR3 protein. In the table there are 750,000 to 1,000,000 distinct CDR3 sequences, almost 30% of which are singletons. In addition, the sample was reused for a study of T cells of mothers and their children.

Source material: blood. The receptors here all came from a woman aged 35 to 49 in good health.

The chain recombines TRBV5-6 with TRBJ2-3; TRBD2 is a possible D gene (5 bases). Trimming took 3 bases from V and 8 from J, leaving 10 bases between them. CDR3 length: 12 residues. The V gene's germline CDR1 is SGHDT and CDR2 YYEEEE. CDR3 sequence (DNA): TGTGCCAGCAGCTGGGAACGGGGTACGCAGTATTTT. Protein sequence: CASSWERGTQYF.

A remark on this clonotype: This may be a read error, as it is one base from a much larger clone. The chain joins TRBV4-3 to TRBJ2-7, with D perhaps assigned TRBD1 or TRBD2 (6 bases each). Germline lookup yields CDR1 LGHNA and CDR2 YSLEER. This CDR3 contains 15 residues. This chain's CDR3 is CVSSQGGGLGLTQYF. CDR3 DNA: TGCGTCAGCAGCCAAGGAGGGGGACTGGGGCTTACCCAGTACTTC.

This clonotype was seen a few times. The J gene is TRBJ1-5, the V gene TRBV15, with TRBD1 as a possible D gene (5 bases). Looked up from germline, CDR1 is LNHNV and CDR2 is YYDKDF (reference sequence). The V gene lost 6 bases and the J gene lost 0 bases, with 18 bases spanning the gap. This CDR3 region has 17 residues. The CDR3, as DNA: TGTGCCACCAGGACGGGCCCTGGGGCCGATAGCAATCAGCCCCAGCATTTT. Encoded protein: CATRTGPGADSNQPQHF.

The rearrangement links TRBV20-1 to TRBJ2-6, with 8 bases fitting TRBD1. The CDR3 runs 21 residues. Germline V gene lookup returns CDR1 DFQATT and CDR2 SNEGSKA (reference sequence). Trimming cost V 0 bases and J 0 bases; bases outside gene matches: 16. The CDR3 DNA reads TGCAGTGCTAGAGAACAGATCCAGAGGGACAGGACCTTCTCTGGGGCCAACGTCCTGACTTTC. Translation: CSAREQIQRDRTFSGANVLTF.

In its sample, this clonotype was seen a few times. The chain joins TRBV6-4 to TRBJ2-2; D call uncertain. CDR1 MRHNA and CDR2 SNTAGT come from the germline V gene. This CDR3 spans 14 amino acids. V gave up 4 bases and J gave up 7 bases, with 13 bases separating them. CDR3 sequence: CASSATTPGGELFF. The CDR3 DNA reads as TGTGCCAGCAGTGCCACTACCCCCGGCGGGGAGCTGTTTTTT.

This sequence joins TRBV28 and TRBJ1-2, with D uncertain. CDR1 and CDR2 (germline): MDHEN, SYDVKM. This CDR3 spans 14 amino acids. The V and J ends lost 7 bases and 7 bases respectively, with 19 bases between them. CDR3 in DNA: TGTGCCAGCACCTTAATTAGCTCCGGTTTTGGCTACACCTTC. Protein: CASTLISSGFGYTF.

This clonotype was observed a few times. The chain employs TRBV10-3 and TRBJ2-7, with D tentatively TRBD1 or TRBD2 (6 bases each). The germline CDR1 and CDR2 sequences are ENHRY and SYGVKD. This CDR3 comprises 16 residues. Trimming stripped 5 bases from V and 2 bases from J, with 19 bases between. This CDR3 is CAISPRQDYSTYEQYF. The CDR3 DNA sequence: TGTGCCATCAGTCCACGACAGGACTACTCAACCTACGAGCAGTACTTC.

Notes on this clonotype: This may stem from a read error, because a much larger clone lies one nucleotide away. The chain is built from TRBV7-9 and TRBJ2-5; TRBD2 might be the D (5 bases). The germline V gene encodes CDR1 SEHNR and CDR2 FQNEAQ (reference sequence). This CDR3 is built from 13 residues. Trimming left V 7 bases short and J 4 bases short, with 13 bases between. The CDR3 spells CASTLNEGETQYF. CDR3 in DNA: TGTGCCAGCACCTTGAACGAGGGAGAGACCCAGTACTTC. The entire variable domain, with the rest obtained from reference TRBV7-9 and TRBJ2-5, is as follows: DTGVSQNPRHKITKRGQNVTFRCDPISEHNRLYWYRQTLGQGPEFLTYFQNEAQLEKSRLLSDRFSAERPKGSFSTLEIQRTEQGDSAMYLCASTLNEGETQYFGPGTRLLVL.

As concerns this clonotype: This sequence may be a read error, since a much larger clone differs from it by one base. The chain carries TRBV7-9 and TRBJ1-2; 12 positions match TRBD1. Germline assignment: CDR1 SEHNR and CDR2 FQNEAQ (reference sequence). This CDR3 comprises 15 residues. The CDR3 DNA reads TGTGCCGGCAGCTTAATACCCGGGACAGGGGGCGGCTACACCTTC. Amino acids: CAGSLIPGTGGGYTF.

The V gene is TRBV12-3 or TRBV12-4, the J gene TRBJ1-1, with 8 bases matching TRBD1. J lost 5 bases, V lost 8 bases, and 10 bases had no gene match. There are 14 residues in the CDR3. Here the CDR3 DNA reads TGTGCCAGCTCACGGACAGGGATAATGACTGAAGCTTTCTTT. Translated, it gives CASSRTGIMTEAFF.

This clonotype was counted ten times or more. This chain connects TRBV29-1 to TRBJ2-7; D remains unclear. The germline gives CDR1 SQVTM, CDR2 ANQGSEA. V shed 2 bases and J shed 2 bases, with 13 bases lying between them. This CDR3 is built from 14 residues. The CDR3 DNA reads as TGCAGCGTTGAAACCGGCCTGCGCCCCTACGAGCAGTACTTC. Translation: CSVETGLRPYEQYF.

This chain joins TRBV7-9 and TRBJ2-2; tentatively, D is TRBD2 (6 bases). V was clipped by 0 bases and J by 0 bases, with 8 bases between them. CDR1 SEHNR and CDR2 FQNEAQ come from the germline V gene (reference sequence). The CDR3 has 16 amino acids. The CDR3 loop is CASSLATSPNTGELFF. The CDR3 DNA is TGTGCCAGCAGCTTAGCCACTAGCCCGAACACCGGGGAGCTGTTTTTT.

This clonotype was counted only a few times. The CDR3 nucleotides read TGTGCCACTTCCGGGACAGGGATTTACAATGAGCAGTTCTTC. It is translated as CATSGTGIYNEQFF. V and J are TRBV6-6 and TRBJ2-1; 9 positions match TRBD1. This CDR3 has 14 residues. Losses at the gene ends were 10 bases for V and 4 bases for J; bases not matched to a gene: 8. Looked up from germline, CDR1 is MNHNY and CDR2 is SVGAGI (reference sequence).

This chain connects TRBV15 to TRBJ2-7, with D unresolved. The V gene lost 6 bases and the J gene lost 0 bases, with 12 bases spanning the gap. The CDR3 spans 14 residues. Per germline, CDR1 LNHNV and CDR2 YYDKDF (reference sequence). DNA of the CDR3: TGTGCCACCAGTCCGACTCGGCCCTCCTACGAGCAGTACTTC. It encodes CATSPTRPSYEQYF.

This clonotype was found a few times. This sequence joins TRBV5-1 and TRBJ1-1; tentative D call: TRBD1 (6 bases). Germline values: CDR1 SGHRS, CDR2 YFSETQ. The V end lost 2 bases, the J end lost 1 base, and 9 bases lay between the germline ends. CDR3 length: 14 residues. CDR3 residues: CASSFAGENTEAFF. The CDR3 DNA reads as TGCGCCAGCAGCTTCGCAGGGGAGAACACTGAAGCTTTCTTT.

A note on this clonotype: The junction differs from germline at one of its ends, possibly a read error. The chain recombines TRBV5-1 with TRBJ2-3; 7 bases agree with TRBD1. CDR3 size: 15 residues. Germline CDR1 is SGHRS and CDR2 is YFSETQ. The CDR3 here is CAGSQTGRFTDTQYF. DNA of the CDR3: TGCGCCGGCAGCCAGACAGGGCGATTCACAGATACGCAGTATTTT.

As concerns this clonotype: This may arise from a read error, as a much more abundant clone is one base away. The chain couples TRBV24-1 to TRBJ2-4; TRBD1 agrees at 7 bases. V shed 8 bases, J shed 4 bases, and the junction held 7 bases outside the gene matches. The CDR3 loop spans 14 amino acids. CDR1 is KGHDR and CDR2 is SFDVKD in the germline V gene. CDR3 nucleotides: TGTGCCACCAAAAGCCGGGACAGTAAAAACATTCAGTACTTC. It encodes CATKSRDSKNIQYF.

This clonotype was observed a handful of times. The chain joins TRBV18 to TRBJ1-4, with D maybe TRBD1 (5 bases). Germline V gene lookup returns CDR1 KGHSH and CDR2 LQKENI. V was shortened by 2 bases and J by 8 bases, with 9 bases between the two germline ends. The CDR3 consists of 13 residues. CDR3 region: CASSPGAQEKLFF. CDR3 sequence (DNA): TGTGCCAGCTCACCAGGGGCTCAGGAAAAACTGTTTTTT.

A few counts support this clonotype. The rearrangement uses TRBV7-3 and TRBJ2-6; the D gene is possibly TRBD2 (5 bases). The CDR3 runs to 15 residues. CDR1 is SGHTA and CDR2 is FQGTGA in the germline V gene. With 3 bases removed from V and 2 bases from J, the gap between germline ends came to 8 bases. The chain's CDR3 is CASSFFGTGANVLTF. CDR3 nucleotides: TGTGCCAGCAGCTTTTTCGGGACTGGGGCCAACGTCCTGACTTTC.

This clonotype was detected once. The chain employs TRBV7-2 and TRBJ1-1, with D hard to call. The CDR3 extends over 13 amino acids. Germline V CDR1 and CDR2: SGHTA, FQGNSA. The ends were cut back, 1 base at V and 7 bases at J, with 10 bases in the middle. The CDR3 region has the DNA TGTGCCAGCAGCTTAGTACAGAAAGATGAAGCTTTCTTT. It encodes CASSLVQKDEAFF. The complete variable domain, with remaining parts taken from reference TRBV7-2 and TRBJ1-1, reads GAGVSQSPSNKVTEKGKDVELRCDPISGHTALYWYRQSLGQGLEFLIYFQGNSAPDKSGLPSDRFSAERTGGSVSTLTIQRTQQEDSAVYLCASSLVQKDEAFFGQGTRLTVV.

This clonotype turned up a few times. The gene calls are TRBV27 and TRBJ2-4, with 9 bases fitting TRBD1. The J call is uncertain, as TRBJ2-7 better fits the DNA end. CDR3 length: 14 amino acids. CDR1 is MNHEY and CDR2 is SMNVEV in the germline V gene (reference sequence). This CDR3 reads CASTTGTGSNEQYF. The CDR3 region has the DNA TGTGCCAGCACCACCGGGACAGGGTCTAACGAGCAGTACTTC.

The DNA for the CDR3 is TGTGCCAGCAGTAAACGGGGGTTCCCTTTGGACGAGCAGTACTTC. Translation: CASSKRGFPLDEQYF. V gene TRBV6-2 or TRBV6-3 combines with J gene TRBJ2-5; tentative D call: TRBD2 (6 bases). The J call is uncertain, as TRBJ2-7 better fits the DNA end. The CDR3 totals 15 residues. Germline CDR1 reads MNHEY; CDR2 reads SVGEGT.

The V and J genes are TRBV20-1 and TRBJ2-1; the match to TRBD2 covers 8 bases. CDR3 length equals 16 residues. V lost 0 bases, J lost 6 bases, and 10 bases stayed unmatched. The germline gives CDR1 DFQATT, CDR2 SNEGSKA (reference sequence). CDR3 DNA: TGCAGTGCTAGAGATCTTCGAGCGGGGGCCGGCAATGAGCAGTTCTTC. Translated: CSARDLRAGAGNEQFF.

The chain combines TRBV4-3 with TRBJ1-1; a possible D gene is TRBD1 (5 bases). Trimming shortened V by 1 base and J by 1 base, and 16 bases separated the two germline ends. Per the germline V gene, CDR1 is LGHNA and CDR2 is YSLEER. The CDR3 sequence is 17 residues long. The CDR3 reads CASSQAPLGQRNTEAFF. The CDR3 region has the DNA TGCGCCAGCAGCCAAGCCCCCCTCGGACAACGGAACACTGAAGCTTTCTTT.

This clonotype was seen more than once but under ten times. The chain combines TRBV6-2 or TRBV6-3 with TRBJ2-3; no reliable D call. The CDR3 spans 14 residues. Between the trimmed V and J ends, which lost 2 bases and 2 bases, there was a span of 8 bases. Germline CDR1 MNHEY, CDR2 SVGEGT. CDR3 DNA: TGTGCCAGCAGTTACGGGCGATACACAGATACGCAGTATTTT. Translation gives CASSYGRYTDTQYF.

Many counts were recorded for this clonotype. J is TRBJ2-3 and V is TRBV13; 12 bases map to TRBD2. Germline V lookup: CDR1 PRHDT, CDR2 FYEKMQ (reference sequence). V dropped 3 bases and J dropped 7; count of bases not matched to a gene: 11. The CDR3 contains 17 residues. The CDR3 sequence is CASSLASGGADVYTQYF. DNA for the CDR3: TGTGCCAGCAGCTTGGCTAGCGGGGGGGCGGACGTTTATACGCAGTATTTT.

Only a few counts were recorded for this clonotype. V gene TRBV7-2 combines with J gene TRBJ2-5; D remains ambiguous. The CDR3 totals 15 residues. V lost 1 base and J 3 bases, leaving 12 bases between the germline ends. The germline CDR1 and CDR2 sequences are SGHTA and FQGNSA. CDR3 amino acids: CASSLGSSREETQYF. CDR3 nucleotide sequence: TGTGCCAGCAGCTTAGGGTCCAGTAGAGAAGAGACCCAGTACTTC.

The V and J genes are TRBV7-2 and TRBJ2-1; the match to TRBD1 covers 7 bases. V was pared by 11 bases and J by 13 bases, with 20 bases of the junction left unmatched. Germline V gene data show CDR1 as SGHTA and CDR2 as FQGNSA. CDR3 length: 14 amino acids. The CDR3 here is CASNPGQLQETQFF. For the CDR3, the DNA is TGTGCCTCTAACCCGGGACAGCTTCAAGAGACCCAGTTCTTC.

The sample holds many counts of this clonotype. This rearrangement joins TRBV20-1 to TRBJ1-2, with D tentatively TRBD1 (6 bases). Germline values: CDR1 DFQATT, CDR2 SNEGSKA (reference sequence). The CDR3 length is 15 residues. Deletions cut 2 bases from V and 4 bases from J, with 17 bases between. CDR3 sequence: CSARQRPGRGYGYTF. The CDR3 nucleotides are TGCAGTGCTAGACAAAGGCCCGGCAGGGGCTATGGCTACACCTTC.

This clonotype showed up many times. CDR3 bases: TGCAGCGTTGAAGGGACTAGCCTCCCAGATACGCAGTATTTT. Protein sequence: CSVEGTSLPDTQYF. The V and J genes are TRBV29-1 and TRBJ2-3; TRBD2 agrees at 8 bases. This CDR3 contains 14 residues. The trim removed 1 base at V and 4 bases at J, leaving 4 bases unmatched. Germline CDR1 is SQVTM and CDR2 is ANQGSEA.